This paragraph covers one T cell receptor (beta chain) sequence. What it recognizes is unknown. Sequencing was performed with immunoSEQ multiplex PCR; in TCRdb, only in-frame clones are kept and a portion is missing. The sample carries some 11,000 clones, approximately 63% recorded once. This sample stems from a study of T cells in tumors after PD-1 blockade. Study details: Patients had no prior checkpoint blockade, systemic immunosuppressants, or anti-cancer therapy within 4 weeks. During anti-PD-1 treatment, some patients continued daily vismodegib 150 mg.

Study findings and constraints: After therapy, most expanded exhausted CD8+ clones were absent pre-treatment, suggesting clonal replacement.

Germline V gene sequence: CDR1 SGHNT, CDR2 YENEEA. The CDR3 has 14 amino acids. V shed 1 base and J shed 0 bases, with 5 bases lying between them. The receptor comes from a human donor with basal cell carcinoma. This material consisted of tumor tissue, taken before anti-PD-1 treatment. J is TRBJ2-3 and V is TRBV11-3, with D unresolved. Here the CDR3 reads CASSLGESTDTQYF. The CDR3 DNA sequence: TGTGCCAGCAGCTTAGGCGAGAGCACAGATACGCAGTATTTT.